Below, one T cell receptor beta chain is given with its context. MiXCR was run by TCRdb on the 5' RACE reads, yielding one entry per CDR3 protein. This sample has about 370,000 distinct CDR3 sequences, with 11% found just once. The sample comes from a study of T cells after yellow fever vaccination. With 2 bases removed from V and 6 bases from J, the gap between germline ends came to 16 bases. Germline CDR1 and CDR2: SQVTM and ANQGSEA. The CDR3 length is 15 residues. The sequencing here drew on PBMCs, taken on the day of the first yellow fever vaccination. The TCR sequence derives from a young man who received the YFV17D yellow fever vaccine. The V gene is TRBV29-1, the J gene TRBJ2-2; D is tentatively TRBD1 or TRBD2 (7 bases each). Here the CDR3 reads CSVEPSGGVAGELFF. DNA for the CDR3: TGCAGCGTTGAACCATCAGGGGGGGTGGCCGGGGAGCTGTTTTTT.